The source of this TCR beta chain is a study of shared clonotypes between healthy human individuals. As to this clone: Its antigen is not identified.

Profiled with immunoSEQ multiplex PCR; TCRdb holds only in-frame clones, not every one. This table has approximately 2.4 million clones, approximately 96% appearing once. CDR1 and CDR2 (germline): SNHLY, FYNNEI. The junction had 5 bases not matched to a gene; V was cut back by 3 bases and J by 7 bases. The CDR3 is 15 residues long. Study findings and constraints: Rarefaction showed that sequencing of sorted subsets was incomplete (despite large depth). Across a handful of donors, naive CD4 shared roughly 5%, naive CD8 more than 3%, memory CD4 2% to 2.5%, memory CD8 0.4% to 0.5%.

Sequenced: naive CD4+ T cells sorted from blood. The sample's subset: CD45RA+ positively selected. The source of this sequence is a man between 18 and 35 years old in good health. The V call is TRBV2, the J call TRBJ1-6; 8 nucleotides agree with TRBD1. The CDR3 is CASSDGQGFNSPLHF. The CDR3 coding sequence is TGTGCCAGCAGTGACGGACAGGGCTTCAATTCACCCCTCCACTTT.